This T cell receptor beta chain was identified in a study of Ad26.COV2.S vaccination and SARS-CoV-2 variants. Study-wide background: Donor participated within the Ad26.COV2.S arm of the COV1001 trial. Broader study findings: Spike-specific TCR breadth in vaccine recipients exceeded that seen in placebo recipients. Vaccinated and placebo-treated recipients had similar non-spike TCR breadth. After vaccination, reports described spike-specific CD8+ and CD4+ T cell responses as showing substantial breadth.

Regarding this clone: What it binds is unknown.

Trimming pared 2 bases from V and 1 base from J, leaving 12 bases between. CDR3 size: 15 residues. The germline V gene encodes CDR1 MDHEN and CDR2 SYDVKM. Described treatment: about 20 received Ad26.COV2.S at low or high dose, single or two shots; roughly 5 received placebo; per-sample allocation not given. Specimen acquisition occurred on day 63 following the initial vaccine or placebo injection. This table comes from immunoSEQ multiplex PCR, and its TCRdb copy is limited to in-frame clones, with some not included. In the table there are around 400,000 clones, about 93% of which are singletons. Sequencing was performed on peripheral blood, taken in a trial of Ad26.COV2.S vaccine versus placebo. This sequence joins TRBV28 and TRBJ2-7; D unresolved. This TCR was sampled from a person aged 18-65 years who received the Ad26.COV2.S COVID-19 vaccine or a placebo. The CDR3 is CASSLKVLGSYEQYF. The CDR3 DNA sequence: TGTGCCAGCAGTTTAAAGGTGTTAGGGTCCTACGAGCAGTACTTC.